A single sample is the source of the 17 T cell receptor beta chains below, sequenced in a study of blood T cell repertoires in COVID-19. This table comes from immunoSEQ multiplex PCR, and its TCRdb copy is limited to in-frame clones, with some not included. The data show approximately 250,000 clones, with 90% seen just once and over 3.5% held by the top ten. Sequences were obtained from PBMCs or T cells enriched from blood (not recorded which). These receptors were taken from a woman aged 30 to 39 with acute COVID-19.

V gene TRBV28 combines with J gene TRBJ2-7; possible D gene TRBD2, 6 bases. The CDR3 consists of 14 residues. V was shortened by 2 bases and J by 3 bases, with 11 bases between the two germline ends. The V gene's germline CDR1 is MDHEN and CDR2 SYDVKM. The CDR3 coding sequence is TGTGCCAGCAGTTTAGATCAGGGACTCTACGAGCAGTACTTC. Amino acid sequence: CASSLDQGLYEQYF. Variable domain in full (rest from reference TRBV28 and TRBJ2-7): DVKVTQSSRYLVKRTGEKVFLECVQDMDHENMFWYRQDPGLGLRLIYFSYDVKMKEKGDIPEGYSVSREKKERFSLILESASTNQTSMYLCASSLDQGLYEQYFGPGTRLTVT.

This sequence joins TRBV15 and TRBJ2-4; D is uncertain. The CDR3 contains 14 residues. The V and J ends lost 5 bases and 2 bases respectively, with 10 bases between them. CDR1 and CDR2 from the germline V gene are LNHNV and YYDKDF (reference sequence). The CDR3 nucleotides read TGTGCCACCAGCGCCCAGTACACCAAAAACATTCAGTACTTC. Amino acid sequence: CATSAQYTKNIQYF.

CDR3 DNA sequence: TGTGCCAGCAGACCTCAGGAGAACACCGGGGAGCTGTTTTTT. Translated, it gives CASRPQENTGELFF. The gene calls are TRBV7-2 and TRBJ1-3; the D is unclear. The J call may be mistaken, given a closer DNA end match to TRBJ2-2. The CDR3 has 14 residues. Germline V CDR1 and CDR2: SGHTA, FQGNSA.

The rearrangement joins TRBV27 to TRBJ1-6; D is perhaps TRBD1 (6 bases). Trimming stripped 5 bases from V and 7 bases from J, with 12 bases between. Looked up from germline, CDR1 is MNHEY and CDR2 is SMNVEV (reference sequence). The CDR3 has 14 amino acids. Here the CDR3 DNA reads TGTGCCAGCAGTCAATATCAGGGGAATTCACCCCTCCACTTT. Translation gives CASSQYQGNSPLHF.

This clone was recorded only once. CDR3 residues: CASSTTALDQPQHF. As DNA, the CDR3 is TGTGCCAGCAGTACGACTGCCTTGGATCAGCCCCAGCATTTT. The chain joins TRBV6-2 or TRBV6-3 to TRBJ1-5, with D uncertain. Germline loops: CDR1 MNHEY, CDR2 SVGEGT. This CDR3 comprises 14 residues. V was trimmed by 5 bases and J by 5 bases, leaving 13 bases between them.

This rearrangement joins TRBV25-1 to TRBJ2-3, with 9 nucleotides matching TRBD2. V dropped 2 bases and J dropped 2; count of bases not matched to a gene: 5. Germline V CDR1 and CDR2: MGHDK, SYGVNS. There are 16 residues in the CDR3. This chain's CDR3 is CASSEGLAGFTDTQYF. CDR3 DNA sequence: TGTGCCAGCAGTGAAGGGCTAGCGGGATTCACAGATACGCAGTATTTT.

The rearrangement joins TRBV10-2 to TRBJ1-4; D might be TRBD1 (6 bases). The CDR3 runs 14 residues. The V gene's germline CDR1 is WSHSY and CDR2 SAAADI. V dropped 6 bases and J dropped 4 bases, with 12 bases sitting between them. As DNA, the CDR3 is TGCGCCAGCAGCCCCCGCAGGGGTAATGAAAAACTGTTTTTT. Translation: CASSPRRGNEKLFF.

The rearrangement links TRBV30 to TRBJ1-2, with D unresolved. V was shortened by 1 base and J by 1 base, with 7 bases between the two germline ends. The CDR3 consists of 13 residues. Germline V gene sequence: CDR1 GTSNPN, CDR2 SVGIG (reference sequence). This CDR3 is CAWSGGVNYGYTF. CDR3 nucleotides: TGTGCCTGGAGTGGCGGCGTTAACTATGGCTACACCTTC.

V gene TRBV5-1 combines with J gene TRBJ2-1; 10 bases are a match to TRBD1. The V segment lost 8 bases and the J segment 9 bases; nucleotides outside the gene matches: 5. Germline CDR1 and CDR2: SGHRS and YFSETQ. This CDR3 has 12 residues. CDR3 protein: CASGQGVGEQFF. The CDR3 bases are TGCGCCAGTGGACAGGGGGTGGGTGAGCAGTTCTTC.

The V call is TRBV5-8, the J call TRBJ2-7, with TRBD2 identical over 8 bases. The CDR3 totals 18 residues. CDR1 is SGHTS, CDR2 YDEGEE, per germline. The junction had 20 bases not matched to a gene; V was cut back by 2 bases and J by 7 bases. CDR3 amino acids: CASSFEASGLSPEREQYF. In DNA, the CDR3 is TGTGCCAGCAGCTTTGAGGCTAGCGGGTTATCCCCTGAAAGAGAGCAGTACTTC.

J is TRBJ2-7 and V is TRBV28, with D tentatively TRBD1 (5 bases). Trimming shortened V by 6 bases and J by 5 bases, and 11 bases separated the two germline ends. CDR1 is MDHEN and CDR2 is SYDVKM in the germline V gene. The CDR3 runs 12 residues. The CDR3 sequence: CASRAGFHEQYF. The CDR3, as DNA: TGTGCCAGCAGGGCAGGGTTTCACGAGCAGTACTTC.

The chain links TRBV28 to TRBJ1-5; D unresolved. Trimming stripped 3 bases from V and 3 bases from J, with 6 bases between. Germline CDR1 is MDHEN and CDR2 is SYDVKM. CDR3 length: 13 amino acids. The CDR3 reads CASSFRPNQPQHF. CDR3 nucleotides: TGTGCCAGCAGTTTCAGGCCCAATCAGCCCCAGCATTTT.

The chain couples TRBV10-1 to TRBJ1-2; D may be TRBD1 (6 bases). Germline V CDR1 and CDR2: WNHNN, SYGVQD (reference sequence). The CDR3 consists of 12 residues. V gave up 7 bases and J gave up 6 bases, with 12 bases separating them. The CDR3 region has the DNA TGCGCCAGCACCCCGACAGGAGATGGCTACACCTTC. The encoded protein is CASTPTGDGYTF.

The chain employs TRBV5-4 and TRBJ2-2; D is unresolved. Germline V gene sequence: CDR1 SGHNT, CDR2 YYREEE (reference sequence). Trimming removed 4 bases at V and 5 bases at J, with 12 bases between. The CDR3 length is 14 residues. This CDR3 is CASSPITVTGELFF. CDR3 sequence (DNA): TGTGCCAGCAGCCCAATAACAGTAACCGGGGAGCTGTTTTTT.

This chain links TRBV4-1 with TRBJ2-7; D not certain. This CDR3 is built from 15 residues. CDR1 is MGHRA and CDR2 is YSYEKL in the germline V gene. V lost 0 bases, J lost 3 bases, and 12 bases lay in between. The CDR3 region has the DNA TGCGCCAGCAGCCAAGATGAGGCCCAGAACTACGAGCAGTACTTC. Protein: CASSQDEAQNYEQYF.

The chain combines TRBV19 with TRBJ2-1; 16 bases match TRBD2. The CDR3 has 15 amino acids. Germline trimming cut 5 bases from V and 8 bases from J; bases unmatched to any gene: 3. Germline loops: CDR1 LNHDA, CDR2 SQIVND (reference sequence). The CDR3 here is CASSSGTSGRDEQFF. The CDR3 coding sequence is TGTGCCAGTAGTTCCGGGACTAGCGGGAGGGATGAGCAGTTCTTC. The full variable domain, completed using reference TRBV19 and TRBJ2-1, is DGGITQSPKYLFRKEGQNVTLSCEQNLNHDAMYWYRQDPGQGLRLIYYSQIVNDFQKGDIAEGYSVSREKKESFPLTVTSAQKNPTAFYLCASSSGTSGRDEQFFGPGTRLTVL.

A single count supports this clone. V usage is TRBV5-4 and J usage is TRBJ2-3; TRBD2 agrees at 16 bases. The CDR3 extends over 16 amino acids. The V gene's germline CDR1 is SGHNT and CDR2 YYREEE (reference sequence). The junction had 3 bases not matched to a gene; V was cut back by 4 bases and J by 4 bases. The DNA of the CDR3 is TGTGCCAGCAGCGAGGGACTAGCGGGAGGGCCAGATACGCAGTATTTT. Translation gives CASSEGLAGGPDTQYF.